This TCR beta chain was captured by sequencing in a study of T-cell memory formation after mild COVID-19. Study-wide results and caveats: Balance between CD4 and CD8 was seen in clones contracting day 15 to 85, and a CD4+ lean was seen in later expanders.

TCRdb fed the 5' RACE reads into MiXCR, producing one record per CDR3 protein. The sample has roughly 35,000 distinct CDR3 sequences; under 25% are singletons. This clonotype was seen at least ten times. What it binds is unknown. This CDR3 contains 13 residues. With 0 bases removed from V and 7 bases from J, the gap between germline ends came to 9 bases. This sequence was found in an adult who had mild COVID-19 (a few samples of this study predate the infection). Cell type and time point are not known. V is TRBV12-3 or TRBV12-4 and J is TRBJ1-1, with unresolved D. Input material: PBMCs or a T cell subset sorted from them (not recorded which). This CDR3 is CASSLARGVEAFF. The CDR3 DNA is TGTGCCAGCAGTTTAGCGCGGGGAGTTGAAGCTTTCTTT.